The 2 T cell receptor beta chains given below trace back to one sample, sequenced in a study of shared clonotypes between healthy human individuals. Sequencing was performed with immunoSEQ multiplex PCR; in TCRdb, only in-frame clones are kept and a portion is missing. The sample gives 600,000 to 800,000 clones, just under 75% of which show up once; approximately 2% is in the top ten. The sequencing sample was made of memory CD4+ T cells sorted from blood. Specified subset: CD45RA-negative fraction. The receptors derive from a woman aged 25-40 years in good health.

This clone appeared once. The chain combines TRBV7-7 with TRBJ2-2; TRBD2 aligns across 7 bases. Germline V gene sequence: CDR1 SSHAT, CDR2 FNYEAQ (reference sequence). There are 16 residues in the CDR3. J was trimmed by 6 bases and V by 4 bases; bases with no gene match: 11. CDR3 region: CASSSKSGGSAGELFF. DNA of the CDR3: TGTGCCAGCAGCTCCAAATCGGGCGGGAGCGCCGGGGAGCTGTTTTTT.

In this sample, this clone turned up a few times. The chain carries TRBV5-4 and TRBJ1-4; D perhaps matches TRBD1 (6 bases). This CDR3 has 14 amino acids. V was cut by 5 bases and J by 7 bases, with 15 bases left in between. Germline V gene lookup returns CDR1 SGHNT and CDR2 YYREEE (reference sequence). This chain's CDR3 is CASRRDTGSEKLFF. As DNA, the CDR3 is TGTGCCAGCAGGCGGGACACAGGGAGTGAAAAACTGTTTTTT. The full variable domain, in which reference TRBV5-4 and TRBJ1-4 provide the parts outside the CDR3, is ETGVTQSPTHLIKTRGQQVTLRCSSQSGHNTVSWYQQALGQGPQFIFQYYREEENGRGNFPPRFSGLQFPNYSSELNVNALELDDSALYLCASRRDTGSEKLFFGSGTQLSVL.